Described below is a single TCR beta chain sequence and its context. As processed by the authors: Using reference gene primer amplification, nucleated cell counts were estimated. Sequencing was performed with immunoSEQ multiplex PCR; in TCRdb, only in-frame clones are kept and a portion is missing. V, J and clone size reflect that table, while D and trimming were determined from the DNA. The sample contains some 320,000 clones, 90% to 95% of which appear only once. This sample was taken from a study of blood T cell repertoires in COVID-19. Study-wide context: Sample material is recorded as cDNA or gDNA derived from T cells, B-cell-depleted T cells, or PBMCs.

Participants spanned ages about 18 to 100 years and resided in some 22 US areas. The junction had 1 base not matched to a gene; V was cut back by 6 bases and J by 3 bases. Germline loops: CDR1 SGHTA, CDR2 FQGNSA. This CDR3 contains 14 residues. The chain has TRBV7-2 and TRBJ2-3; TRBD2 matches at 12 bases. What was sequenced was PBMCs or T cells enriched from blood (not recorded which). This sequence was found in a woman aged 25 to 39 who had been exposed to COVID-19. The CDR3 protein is CASRLAGGTDTQYF. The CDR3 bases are TGTGCCAGCAGACTAGCGGGGGGAACAGATACGCAGTATTTT. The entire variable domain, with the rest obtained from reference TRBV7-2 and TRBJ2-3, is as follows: GAGVSQSPSNKVTEKGKDVELRCDPISGHTALYWYRQSLGQGLEFLIYFQGNSAPDKSGLPSDRFSAERTGGSVSTLTIQRTQQEDSAVYLCASRLAGGTDTQYFGPGTRLTVL.